The next 24 T cell receptor beta chains were all read from a single sample in a study of blood T cell repertoires in COVID-19. Clones were read by immunoSEQ multiplex PCR, and TCRdb kept only the in-frame ones, dropping some. The table lists around 160,000 clones, over 75% of them singletons, with around 8% in the top ten. Specimen: peripheral blood. The receptors were gathered from a woman aged 60-75 years with COVID-19, enrolled during active disease.

The V call is TRBV11-2, the J call TRBJ1-6; D call uncertain. This CDR3 region has 19 residues. Trimming removed 0 bases from V and 4 bases from J, with 19 bases in between. Germline assignment: CDR1 SGHAT and CDR2 FQNNGV. CDR3 nucleotides: TGTGCCAGCAGCTTAGATAGTTTTGACGGGTCGGGGTATAATTCACCCCTCCACTTT. Encoded protein: CASSLDSFDGSGYNSPLHF.

The chain has TRBV2 and TRBJ2-5; TRBD2 is a possible D gene (6 bases). CDR3 size: 14 residues. V gave up 6 bases and J gave up 2 bases, with 13 bases separating them. CDR1 and CDR2 (germline): SNHLY, FYNNEI. The CDR3 here is CASRQGLEQETQYF. The CDR3 coding sequence is TGTGCCAGCAGGCAGGGACTGGAACAAGAGACCCAGTACTTC.

The chain carries TRBV11-3 and TRBJ2-2, with no clear D. Trimming took off 5 bases at V and 2 bases at J, with 3 bases between the two ends. This CDR3 is built from 12 residues. The germline V gene has CDR1 SGHNT and CDR2 YENEEA. CDR3 bases: TGTGCCAGCAGCCCTAACACCGGGGAGCTGTTTTTT. This encodes CASSPNTGELFF.

The table lists this clone with a few counts. V usage is TRBV6-2 or TRBV6-3 and J usage is TRBJ1-2; 9 nucleotides line up with TRBD1. The V segment lost 5 bases and the J segment 5 bases; nucleotides outside the gene matches: 24. This CDR3 has 20 residues. Germline-derived CDR1 and CDR2 are MNHEY and SVGEGT. Here the CDR3 reads CASSPTTHLLDRGSRYGYTF. CDR3 DNA sequence: TGTGCCAGCAGTCCAACCACCCATCTCCTGGACAGGGGAAGTAGGTATGGCTACACCTTC.

This rearrangement joins TRBV2 to TRBJ2-7, with a tentative D call TRBD2 (7 bases). The CDR3 runs 13 residues. The V end lost 8 bases, the J end lost 0 bases, and 11 bases lay between the germline ends. CDR1 and CDR2 from the germline V gene are SNHLY and FYNNEI. CDR3 in DNA: TGTGCCAGCGTGGGGGGGGCCTCCTACGAGCAGTACTTC. It codes for CASVGGASYEQYF.

The CDR3 nucleotides read TGTGCCAGCAGCTTGGTAGGGGGCTCGGACACCATATATTTT. Its translation is CASSLVGGSDTIYF. The V gene is TRBV11-3, the J gene TRBJ1-3; 7 nucleotides align to TRBD1. Trimming removed 3 bases from V and 8 bases from J; junction bases left unmatched: 7. Germline CDR1 and CDR2: SGHNT and YENEEA. CDR3 length equals 14 residues.

This clone was observed a handful of times. The CDR3 region has the DNA TGTGCCAGCAGCTATAAGAACACTGAAGCTTTCTTT. This sequence encodes CASSYKNTEAFF. The gene calls are TRBV5-8 and TRBJ1-1; no definite D call. CDR1 is SGHTS, CDR2 YDEGEE, per germline. The CDR3 is 12 amino acids. Between the trimmed V and J ends, which lost 3 bases and 1 base, there was a span of 4 bases.

This rearrangement joins TRBV9 to TRBJ2-7; maybe TRBD2 (6 bases). CDR1 and CDR2 (germline): SGDLS, YYNGEE. The CDR3 is made up of 15 amino acids. V was clipped by 0 bases and J by 2 bases, with 12 bases between them. This CDR3 reads CASSVGGGTAYEQYF. CDR3 DNA: TGTGCCAGCAGCGTAGGAGGCGGGACCGCCTACGAGCAGTACTTC.

V usage is TRBV7-2 and J usage is TRBJ2-1, with TRBD2 identical over 7 bases. The germline V gene encodes CDR1 SGHTA and CDR2 FQGNSA. This CDR3 has 16 amino acids. V was clipped by 3 bases and J by 0 bases; unmatched bases: 5. CDR3 in DNA: TGTGCCAGCAGCTTCCTAGCGGACTTCTCCTACAATGAGCAGTTCTTC. Its protein product is CASSFLADFSYNEQFF.

This CDR3 is CATIPTRGGNEQFF. Written as DNA, the CDR3 is TGTGCCACCATTCCTACCCGTGGTGGCAATGAGCAGTTCTTC. This rearrangement joins TRBV15 to TRBJ2-1; D remains ambiguous. The V end was cut by 7 bases, the J end by 6 bases, with 16 bases between. The CDR3 has 14 amino acids. Looked up from germline, CDR1 is LNHNV and CDR2 is YYDKDF (reference sequence).

J is TRBJ2-7 and V is TRBV18; a possible D gene is TRBD2 (5 bases). CDR1 KGHSH and CDR2 LQKENI come from the germline V gene. Trimming took 3 bases from V and 0 from J, leaving 15 bases between them. The CDR3 has 16 residues. The CDR3 DNA is TGTGCCAGCTCACCCGAAGGCGGACTTAGCTCCTACGAGCAGTACTTC. Protein sequence: CASSPEGGLSSYEQYF.

This clone was detected once. This chain uses TRBV4-3 with TRBJ1-4; D is perhaps TRBD1 (5 bases). V lost 0 bases and J lost 7, with 12 bases in between. The CDR3 is 15 residues long. The V gene's germline CDR1 is LGHNA and CDR2 YSLEER. The CDR3 loop is CASSQDGLGGEKLFF. DNA for the CDR3: TGCGCCAGCAGCCAAGATGGCCTGGGGGGTGAAAAACTGTTTTTT.

This clone was seen only once. The rearrangement links TRBV7-8 to TRBJ2-5, with 9 bases identical to TRBD1. This CDR3 comprises 15 residues. Trimming cost V 4 bases and J 1 base; bases outside gene matches: 4. Germline V gene lookup returns CDR1 SGHVS and CDR2 FQNEAQ. Written as DNA, the CDR3 is TGTGCCAGCAGCTCACGGGACAGGGTCCAAGAGACCCAGTACTTC. Residues: CASSSRDRVQETQYF. The full variable domain, in which reference TRBV7-8 and TRBJ2-5 provide the parts outside the CDR3, is GAGVSQSPRYKVAKRGQDVALRCDPISGHVSLFWYQQALGQGPEFLTYFQNEAQLDKSGLPSDRFFAERPEGSVSTLKIQRTQQEDSAVYLCASSSRDRVQETQYFGPGTRLLVL.

The V gene is TRBV9, the J gene TRBJ1-2; D remains unclear. CDR3 length: 13 amino acids. Trimming pared 3 bases from V and 4 bases from J, leaving 10 bases between. Germline loops: CDR1 SGDLS, CDR2 YYNGEE. CDR3 sequence reads: CASSGSRAYGYTF. The CDR3 DNA reads as TGTGCCAGCAGCGGGTCCCGAGCCTATGGCTACACCTTC.

This clone was observed a single time. The chain joins TRBV3-1 (or the pseudogene TRBV3-2) to TRBJ1-1; D not resolved. This CDR3 comprises 14 residues. Trimming took off 1 base at V and 1 base at J, with 7 bases between the two ends. Germline assignment: CDR1 LGHDT and CDR2 YNNKEL (reference sequence). DNA for the CDR3: TGTGCCAGCAGCCAAGGATTCGGGAACACTGAAGCTTTCTTT. Translating it yields CASSQGFGNTEAFF.

The rearrangement joins TRBV18 to TRBJ2-3; D might be TRBD2 (5 bases). The ends were cut back, 3 bases at V and 6 bases at J, with 10 bases in the middle. Germline V gene data show CDR1 as KGHSH and CDR2 as LQKENI. The CDR3 loop spans 13 amino acids. CDR3 coding DNA: TGTGCCAGCTCACCGAGCTCGGGGGATACGCAGTATTTT. Translation: CASSPSSGDTQYF.

The chain couples TRBV4-3 to TRBJ1-1; tentative D call: TRBD1 (5 bases). The germline V gene encodes CDR1 LGHNA and CDR2 YSLEER. CDR3 length: 15 amino acids. The V end was cut by 0 bases, the J end by 1 base, with 9 bases between. The CDR3 is CASSQDPGENTEAFF. The CDR3 DNA reads TGCGCCAGCAGCCAAGATCCGGGGGAGAACACTGAAGCTTTCTTT.

The genes are TRBV9 and TRBJ2-1; possibly TRBD1 for D (6 bases). The CDR3 is made up of 14 amino acids. The germline CDR1 and CDR2 sequences are SGDLS and YYNGEE. The V end was cut by 0 bases, the J end by 5 bases, with 9 bases between. The CDR3 spells CASSVAGGHNEQFF. CDR3 coding DNA: TGTGCCAGCAGCGTAGCTGGGGGCCACAATGAGCAGTTCTTC. The variable domain in full, with the rest retrieved from reference TRBV9 and TRBJ2-1, is DSGVTQTPKHLITATGQRVTLRCSPRSGDLSVYWYQQSLDQGLQFLIQYYNGEERAKGNILERFSAQQFPDLHSELNLSSLELGDSALYFCASSVAGGHNEQFFGPGTRLTVL.

The rearrangement uses TRBV7-9 and TRBJ2-1, with 7 bases lining up with TRBD1. V was pared by 6 bases and J by 2 bases, with 10 bases of the junction left unmatched. The CDR3 is made up of 16 amino acids. CDR1 and CDR2 (germline): SEHNR, FQNEAQ (reference sequence). The CDR3 DNA reads as TGTGCCAGCAGTAGAGCTACAGGGGCTACCTACAATGAGCAGTTCTTC. Its translation is CASSRATGATYNEQFF.

The gene calls are TRBV5-6 and TRBJ1-1; TRBD1 might be the D (5 bases). From germline, CDR1 is SGHDT and CDR2 YYEEEE. This CDR3 region has 14 residues. Trimming shortened V by 0 bases and J by 3 bases, and 9 bases separated the two germline ends. The CDR3 DNA is TGTGCCAGCAGCTTGGACTCGGGGGACACTGAAGCTTTCTTT. Translation: CASSLDSGDTEAFF.

The V call is TRBV7-3, the J call TRBJ2-1, with TRBD2 matching over 9 bases. This CDR3 has 16 residues. The germline V gene encodes CDR1 SGHTA and CDR2 FQGTGA. Germline trimming cut 1 base from V and 5 bases from J; bases unmatched to any gene: 6. Written as DNA, the CDR3 is TGTGCCAGCAGCTTAAACCTAGCGGGGAGACACAATGAGCAGTTCTTC. As protein: CASSLNLAGRHNEQFF.

The chain links TRBV29-1 to TRBJ1-1; 7 positions match TRBD1. There are 13 residues in the CDR3. Losses at the gene ends were 4 bases for V and 3 bases for J; bases not matched to a gene: 5. Germline loops: CDR1 SQVTM, CDR2 ANQGSEA. In DNA, the CDR3 is TGCAGCGTTGTCTTCAGGGGGGACACTGAAGCTTTCTTT. Amino acid sequence: CSVVFRGDTEAFF.

The chain joins TRBV5-1 to TRBJ1-5; a possible D gene is TRBD1 (6 bases). The CDR3 spans 15 residues. CDR1 and CDR2 (germline): SGHRS, YFSETQ. Trimming shortened V by 1 base and J by 4 bases, and 12 bases separated the two germline ends. The chain's CDR3 is CASSLSTGRNQPQHF. CDR3 coding DNA: TGCGCCAGCAGCTTGTCGACAGGACGGAATCAGCCCCAGCATTTT.

The rearrangement joins TRBV29-1 to TRBJ2-3; 9 bases are a match to TRBD2. Per germline, CDR1 SQVTM and CDR2 ANQGSEA. V dropped 0 bases and J dropped 4; count of bases not matched to a gene: 11. The length of the CDR3 is 17 residues. The CDR3 DNA reads TGCAGCGTTGAAGATATCGGGATTAGCGGGGGTGCAGATACGCAGTATTTT. Encoded protein: CSVEDIGISGGADTQYF.